Sequencing of this T cell receptor (beta chain) was carried out in a study of T cell responses to AZD1222 COVID-19 vaccine. Looking at the study overall: Some second doses came at about 4 weeks and others at about 12 weeks; these were pooled. Findings and caveats of the study: When two AZD1222 doses had been given, Spike-specific TCR breadth and depth rose. Baseline testing showed seropositivity in only 5 or 6 AZD1222 recipients. Most donors were white British, females outnumbered males, and clonal diversity was possibly underestimated.

The junction had 4 bases not matched to a gene; V was cut back by 7 bases and J by 9 bases. Germline V gene sequence: CDR1 MNHNY, CDR2 SVGAGI (reference sequence). This CDR3 is 13 amino acids long. For this clone: Its target is unknown.

The table came from immunoSEQ multiplex PCR; TCRdb's copy has only in-frame clones and leaves some out. The profile shows approximately 150,000 clones, roughly 92% of them singletons. The source material was peripheral blood, sampled on day 0 of AZD1222 vaccination. This TCR derives from an adult in good health. The J gene is TRBJ1-6, the V gene TRBV6-6; 9 bases fit TRBD1. CDR3: CASNPDRGSPLHF. CDR3 nucleotides: TGTGCCAGCAATCCGGACAGGGGTTCACCCCTCCACTTT.